What follows describes a single T cell receptor (beta chain). This clone was detected a few times. Its specific antigen is unknown. No qualities accompany the bases; no much larger clone lies one base away. The data are from a study of blood T cell repertoires in COVID-19 (dated by TCRdb to the early 2020s). For the study in its entirety: The collaborator samples originated in the United States, Italy and Spain and spanned the acute and convalescent phases of COVID-19. Nearly every sample came with metadata listing a de-identified subject ID, COVID-19 status, age in years and sex. Where available, HLA class I and class II types were taken from metadata supplied by the sample provider and were not determined by assay-based typing. The prospective study material was composed of cDNA or gDNA derived from T cells, B-cell-depleted T cells, or PBMCs. Samples were obtained from the ongoing ImmuneRACE study (first 160 participants) and from about 1,300 subjects provided by 6 global collaborators. The repertoires were released in a freely available public database intended as a resource for research on the immune response to SARS-CoV-2. Deeply sampled blood TCRbeta repertoires from subjects exposed to, actively infected with, or recovered from COVID-19 were included in the dataset. Paper-wide results and their limitations: Clinical and demographic metadata were provided uncurated, with the amount varying by source and participant.

The immunoSEQ Assay, a bias-controlled multiplex PCR, was used to amplify TCRbeta CDR3 regions from genomic DNA. Per the original workflow: Nucleated cell counts per sample were estimated from amplification of reference gene primers within the assay. To quantify the absolute abundance of each unique TCRbeta CDR3 rearrangement, sequence reads were collapsed and filtered. For each sample, productive Simpson clonality was calculated as the square root of Simpson's diversity index over productive rearrangements. As stored in TCRdb, this immuneACCESS dataset retains in-frame rearrangements with V and J assigned. A fraction of the clones does not appear; measured against another copy, unresolved V genes explain less than half of the discrepancy, and the remainder lacks a known reason. V and J calls and clone size follow that table, whereas D and trimming were derived from the DNA. The sample contains over 150,000 clones, over 75% of them found a single time. The leading ten clones occupy roughly a sixth of the sample.

Unmatched junction bases come to 4, with V trimmed by 2 bases and J by 1 base. There are 15 amino acids in the CDR3, from cysteine to phenylalanine inclusive. The CDR3 DNA has 45 bases and is translated from base 1. CDR1 ENHRY and CDR2 SYGVKD are derived from the germline V gene. One collaborating source in Seattle enrolled patients during active infection and followed them longitudinally through the course of disease. Collaborating institutions collected whole blood in K2EDTA tubes following their own protocols. For TCRbeta analysis, collaborators shipped samples as frozen whole blood, isolated PBMCs, or DNA extracted from either of those sample types.

Material for sequencing was peripheral blood. Here the chain combines TRBV10-3 and TRBJ1-1; 7 bases in the junction line up with TRBD1. The source is a man aged 45-60 years with COVID-19, enrolled during active disease. The base sequence is TGTGCCATCAGTGAGCCCAACAGGGGGAACACTGAAGCTTTCTTT. Its coded protein is CAISEPNRGNTEAFF.